The 32 T cell receptor beta chains in this list originate from one sample, sequenced in a study of identical twins. TCRdb redid the calling of the 5' RACE reads with MiXCR, one entry per CDR3 protein. This table holds 450,000 or so distinct CDR3 sequences, less than 20% found once. Sequenced input: naive T cells sorted from blood. The source of these receptors is a man over 45 in good health.

This clonotype was observed once. The chain carries TRBV28 and TRBJ2-1, with a possible D match to TRBD1 (5 bases). V lost 7 bases, J lost 3 bases, and 28 bases lay in between. This CDR3 has 19 amino acids. Germline V gene lookup returns CDR1 MDHEN and CDR2 SYDVKM. The CDR3 spells CASIPRTSSGYYYYNEQFF. The CDR3 DNA sequence: TGTGCCAGCATCCCTAGGACATCCTCGGGCTACTACTACTACAATGAGCAGTTCTTC.

This clonotype was picked up many times. CDR3 DNA: TGTGCCAGCAGTTTGGAGGCGCCAGCGGGGGGCCGTTGGGTCTACAATGAGCAGTTCTTC. Protein sequence: CASSLEAPAGGRWVYNEQFF. The chain employs TRBV28 and TRBJ2-1, with TRBD2 identical over 9 bases. This CDR3 is 20 amino acids long. V trimming: 3 bases; J trimming: 3 bases; junction bases outside the gene matches: 18. Germline V lookup: CDR1 MDHEN, CDR2 SYDVKM.

This clonotype has a count of ten or more. CDR3 sequence reads: CASSYPRTRGQAEAFF. The DNA of the CDR3 is TGTGCCAGCAGTTACCCGAGGACAAGGGGGCAGGCTGAAGCTTTCTTT. The rearrangement links TRBV6-2 or TRBV6-3 to TRBJ1-1; 7 bases align to TRBD1. Germline CDR1 reads MNHEY; CDR2 reads SVGEGT. The CDR3 has 16 amino acids. With 2 bases clipped from V and 6 bases from J, the junction kept 12 bases outside the gene matches.

The chain links TRBV4-3 to TRBJ1-2; D perhaps matches TRBD1 (6 bases). This CDR3 is 15 amino acids long. The germline CDR1 and CDR2 sequences are LGHNA and YSLEER. Between the trimmed V and J ends, which lost 0 bases and 2 bases, there was a span of 10 bases. CDR3 nucleotide sequence: TGCGCCAGCAGCCAAGATGGTACAGGGAACTATGGCTACACCTTC. Its translation: CASSQDGTGNYGYTF.

This chain links TRBV11-2 with TRBJ2-1; 9 nucleotides line up with TRBD2. The germline gives CDR1 SGHAT, CDR2 FQNNGV. The ends lost 1 base at V and 7 bases at J; junction bases unmatched: 11. The CDR3 length is 17 residues. The CDR3 nucleotides read TGTGCCAGCAGCTTAGTCTTTGGGCTAGCGGGACTGAATGAGCAGTTCTTC. It yields the protein CASSLVFGLAGLNEQFF.

In this sample, this clonotype turned up once. The chain recombines TRBV20-1 with TRBJ2-1, with TRBD2 matching over 7 bases. The CDR3 is 15 residues long. The V segment lost 6 bases and the J segment 2 bases; nucleotides outside the gene matches: 10. In germline, CDR1 is DFQATT, CDR2 SNEGSKA (reference sequence). DNA for the CDR3: TGCAGTGCAGAGAACGGGCTAGCGGCCTACAATGAGCAGTTCTTC. Translation gives CSAENGLAAYNEQFF.

This clonotype was seen a few times. CDR3 sequence reads: CASSQEGGRLFPLETQYF. CDR3 bases: TGTGCCAGCAGCCAGGAAGGGGGTCGGTTGTTTCCCCTAGAGACCCAGTACTTC. V and J are TRBV4-2 and TRBJ2-5, with D possibly being TRBD1 (6 bases). Germline loops: CDR1 LGHNA, CDR2 YNFKEQ. The CDR3 is made up of 18 amino acids. V lost 3 bases and J lost 4, with 24 bases in between.

This clonotype was recorded once. The rearrangement links TRBV7-2 to TRBJ2-7, with D perhaps being TRBD1 or TRBD2 (5 bases each). The length of the CDR3 is 14 residues. Germline V CDR1 and CDR2: SGHTA, FQGNSA. V was cut by 6 bases and J by 4 bases, with 16 bases left in between. DNA of the CDR3: TGTGCCAGCAGTCACCCGGGACGGGGATACGAGCAGTACTTC. Translating gives CASSHPGRGYEQYF.

This chain connects TRBV6-1 to TRBJ1-5, with no clear D. Trimming pared 0 bases from V and 7 bases from J, leaving 4 bases between. Germline V lookup: CDR1 MNHNS, CDR2 SASEGT. This CDR3 spans 12 amino acids. The CDR3 DNA reads as TGTGCCAGCAGTGAAGCGGGCCAGCCCCAGCATTTT. It is translated as CASSEAGQPQHF.

There are a few counts of this clonotype. CDR3 in DNA: TGCGTAATAGCGGGAGATACGCAGTATTTT. It translates to CVIAGDTQYF. The V gene is TRBV20-1, the J gene TRBJ2-3, with 7 bases that match TRBD2. The germline V gene encodes CDR1 DFQATT and CDR2 SNEGSKA (reference sequence). There are 10 residues in the CDR3.

This clonotype was recorded many times. The genes are TRBV5-5 and TRBJ2-1; 8 bases fit TRBD2. J gave up 4 bases and V 4 bases, and 7 bases lay outside the gene matches. Germline CDR1 reads SGHKS; CDR2 reads YYEKEE (reference sequence). CDR3 length: 15 amino acids. The CDR3 nucleotides read TGTGCCAGCAGCGGCATGGGCGGGGGGTACAATGAGCAGTTCTTC. Translation: CASSGMGGGYNEQFF.

This clonotype showed up many times. The V and J genes are TRBV12-3 or TRBV12-4 and TRBJ2-3, with TRBD2 identical over 11 bases. With V trimmed by 5 bases and J by 1 base, 2 bases remained unmatched. The CDR3 spans 15 residues. The CDR3: CASSRLAGRTDTQYF. CDR3 sequence (DNA): TGTGCCAGCAGTCGACTAGCGGGGCGCACAGATACGCAGTATTTT.

This clonotype was detected many times. This sequence joins TRBV2 and TRBJ1-3; unclear D gene. The CDR3 loop spans 14 amino acids. Germline CDR1 is SNHLY and CDR2 is FYNNEI. V lost 4 bases and J lost 0, with 7 bases in between. CDR3 nucleotide sequence: TGTGCCAGCAGTGTCGGCAGCTCTGGAAACACCATATATTTT. This encodes CASSVGSSGNTIYF. Full variable domain (outside the CDR3, taken from reference TRBV2 and TRBJ1-3): EPEVTQTPSHQVTQMGQEVILRCVPISNHLYFYWYRQILGQKVEFLVSFYNNEISEKSEIFDDQFSVERPDGSNFTLKIRSTKLEDSAMYFCASSVGSSGNTIYFGEGSWLTVV.

The gene calls are TRBV24-1 and TRBJ2-2; D uncertain. The V gene's germline CDR1 is KGHDR and CDR2 SFDVKD. The CDR3 has 14 amino acids. With 5 bases removed from V and 2 bases from J, the gap between germline ends came to 8 bases. The CDR3 DNA sequence: TGTGCCACCAGTGCCGACCAAAACACCGGGGAGCTGTTTTTT. Translation: CATSADQNTGELFF.

This clonotype occurred many times. V gene TRBV5-6 combines with J gene TRBJ2-5, with D tentatively TRBD2 (6 bases). The germline V and J ends were trimmed by 3 bases and 3 bases, with 21 bases remaining between them. The CDR3 is made up of 17 amino acids. CDR1 and CDR2 (germline): SGHDT, YYEEEE. Here the CDR3 DNA reads TGTGCCAGCAGCTCAACTCGACTAGGGTGGGGAAAAGAGACCCAGTACTTC. Its protein product is CASSSTRLGWGKETQYF.

This clonotype was counted a few times. The chain uses TRBV12-5 and TRBJ1-5; unclear D gene. Germline V gene sequence: CDR1 LGHNT, CDR2 FRNRAP. The CDR3 totals 14 residues. V was trimmed by 7 bases and J by 0 bases, leaving 10 bases between them. The chain's CDR3 is CASATDGSNQPQHF. The CDR3 DNA is TGTGCTAGTGCCACGGACGGTAGCAATCAGCCCCAGCATTTT.

The chain recombines TRBV6-5 with TRBJ1-2; D is unclear. Trimming removed 0 bases at V and 8 bases at J, with 16 bases between. CDR3 length equals 15 residues. The germline gives CDR1 MNHEY, CDR2 SVGAGI. In DNA, the CDR3 is TGTGCCAGCAGTTACTCGAAGGAGATGGGTTGGGGCTACACCTTC. Translation gives CASSYSKEMGWGYTF.

The chain uses TRBV20-1 and TRBJ2-1, with 12 bases matching TRBD2. Germline V gives CDR1 DFQATT, CDR2 SNEGSKA (reference sequence). J gave up 3 bases and V 2 bases, and 5 bases lay outside the gene matches. The CDR3 totals 16 residues. The CDR3: CSARLAGGPGYNEQFF. The CDR3 nucleotides read TGCAGTGCTAGACTAGCGGGAGGGCCGGGCTACAATGAGCAGTTCTTC.

This clonotype was observed at least ten times. An end of the junction differs from the germline gene, which may be a read error. The gene calls are TRBV12-3 or TRBV12-4 and TRBJ2-7, with D uncertain. The CDR3 extends over 13 amino acids. The CDR3 DNA is TGTGCCAGCAGCTTAGGCGTCGCCTACGAGCAGTACTTC. It specifies CASSLGVAYEQYF.

This sequence joins TRBV10-2 and TRBJ2-3; 16 positions match TRBD2. Germline assignment: CDR1 WSHSY and CDR2 SAAADI. This CDR3 is built from 16 residues. V shed 7 bases and J 3 bases; nucleotides not matched to a gene: 4. Here the CDR3 DNA reads TGCGCCAGCATGGGACTAGCGGGGGGGATAACAGATACGCAGTATTTT. Translating it yields CASMGLAGGITDTQYF.

The chain is built from TRBV5-4 and TRBJ2-5; D assignment may be TRBD1 or TRBD2 (6 bases each). V lost 4 bases to trimming and J lost 5 bases, with 18 bases between them. Germline V gives CDR1 SGHNT, CDR2 YYREEE (reference sequence). CDR3 length equals 15 residues. The CDR3, as DNA: TGTGCCAGCAGCAAGCAGCACCTCGGGGGCGAGACCCAGTACTTC. This translates into CASSKQHLGGETQYF.

This sequence joins TRBV15 and TRBJ2-1; D unclear. V lost 6 bases and J lost 0, with 12 bases in between. The CDR3 runs to 15 residues. Germline lookup yields CDR1 LNHNV and CDR2 YYDKDF (reference sequence). The CDR3 bases are TGTGCCACCAGATGGGGAAGGAGCTCCTACAATGAGCAGTTCTTC. Encoded protein: CATRWGRSSYNEQFF.

This clonotype has more than one count but fewer than ten. The rearrangement uses TRBV20-1 and TRBJ1-1; the D gene is possibly TRBD1 (6 bases). V was cut by 6 bases and J by 3 bases, with 17 bases left in between. CDR3 size: 14 residues. CDR1 and CDR2 from the germline V gene are DFQATT and SNEGSKA (reference sequence). The CDR3 nucleotides read TGCAGTGCCCTACTTGGGGGGCCGGACACTGAAGCTTTCTTT. It specifies CSALLGGPDTEAFF.

Ten or more counts support this clonotype. The chain has TRBV5-5 and TRBJ1-5; D gene uncertain. Trimming cost V 0 bases and J 0 bases, with 4 bases left between them. This CDR3 has 14 residues. Germline V CDR1 and CDR2: SGHKS, YYEKEE (reference sequence). CDR3 residues: CASSLDGSNQPQHF. CDR3 DNA sequence: TGTGCCAGCAGCTTGGACGGTAGCAATCAGCCCCAGCATTTT. Drawing the rest from reference TRBV5-5 and TRBJ1-5, the complete variable domain is DAGVTQSPTHLIKTRGQQVTLRCSPISGHKSVSWYQQVLGQGPQFIFQYYEKEERGRGNFPDRFSARQFPNYSSELNVNALLLGDSALYLCASSLDGSNQPQHFGDGTRLSIL.

The chain joins TRBV20-1 to TRBJ1-1; maybe TRBD1 (5 bases). Deletions cut 5 bases from V and 0 bases from J, with 10 bases between. CDR1 and CDR2 (germline): DFQATT, SNEGSKA (reference sequence). The CDR3 has 13 amino acids. CDR3 coding DNA: TGCAGTGCTGAAGGACACGTGAACACTGAAGCTTTCTTT. Its protein product is CSAEGHVNTEAFF.

This clonotype was counted between two and nine times. The chain recombines TRBV6-1 with TRBJ2-5, with TRBD1 matching 8 bases. Germline trimming cut 6 bases from V and 0 bases from J; bases unmatched to any gene: 3. The CDR3 covers 14 residues. CDR1 MNHNS and CDR2 SASEGT come from the germline V gene. DNA of the CDR3: TGTGCCAGCAGGAGACAGGGGAACCAAGAGACCCAGTACTTC. As protein: CASRRQGNQETQYF.

The chain joins TRBV5-1 to TRBJ1-6, with D perhaps matching TRBD1 (5 bases). Germline V gene sequence: CDR1 SGHRS, CDR2 YFSETQ. Between the trimmed V and J ends, which lost 4 bases and 8 bases, there was a span of 16 bases. The CDR3 extends over 15 amino acids. The CDR3 sequence is CASSNPGLSHSPLHF. CDR3 DNA: TGCGCCAGCAGCAATCCGGGACTTAGTCATTCACCCCTCCACTTT.

This clonotype was seen only a few times. The chain joins TRBV5-5 to TRBJ1-5; D ambiguous. This CDR3 has 15 residues. The V and J ends lost 3 bases and 3 bases respectively, with 13 bases between them. CDR1 SGHKS and CDR2 YYEKEE come from the germline V gene (reference sequence). This chain's CDR3 is CASSYLTGSNQPQHF. The CDR3 nucleotides are TGTGCCAGCAGCTATCTCACGGGTTCCAATCAGCCCCAGCATTTT. The full variable domain, its missing parts supplied by reference TRBV5-5 and TRBJ1-5, is DAGVTQSPTHLIKTRGQQVTLRCSPISGHKSVSWYQQVLGQGPQFIFQYYEKEERGRGNFPDRFSARQFPNYSSELNVNALLLGDSALYLCASSYLTGSNQPQHFGDGTRLSIL.

J is TRBJ2-1 and V is TRBV24-1; maybe TRBD2 (6 bases). The CDR3 length is 14 residues. Trimming shortened V by 5 bases and J by 1 base, and 8 bases separated the two germline ends. CDR1 is KGHDR, CDR2 SFDVKD, per germline. Here the CDR3 reads CATSGAGSYNEQFF. CDR3 DNA sequence: TGTGCCACCAGTGGCGCGGGATCCTACAATGAGCAGTTCTTC.

This clonotype was observed at least ten times. V gene TRBV7-9 combines with J gene TRBJ2-1, with D uncertain. The CDR3 contains 13 residues. The V and J ends lost 0 bases and 8 bases respectively, with 8 bases between them. Germline V lookup: CDR1 SEHNR, CDR2 FQNEAQ (reference sequence). CDR3 nucleotide sequence: TGTGCCAGCAGCTTAGCCCCCGTTTATGAGCAGTTCTTC. Translation gives CASSLAPVYEQFF. Variable domain in full (rest from reference TRBV7-9 and TRBJ2-1): DTGVSQNPRHKITKRGQNVTFRCDPISEHNRLYWYRQTLGQGPEFLTYFQNEAQLEKSRLLSDRFSAERPKGSFSTLEIQRTEQGDSAMYLCASSLAPVYEQFFGPGTRLTVL.

This clonotype was detected many times. The chain employs TRBV20-1 and TRBJ2-7; tentatively, D is TRBD2 (5 bases). This CDR3 is 12 amino acids long. Trimming stripped 1 base from V and 3 bases from J, with 7 bases between. The V gene's germline CDR1 is DFQATT and CDR2 SNEGSKA (reference sequence). The CDR3 reads CSARGRGYEQYF. CDR3 DNA sequence: TGCAGTGCTAGAGGCCGGGGCTACGAGCAGTACTTC.

The chain is built from TRBV7-2 and TRBJ2-1; D may be TRBD1 or TRBD2 (6 bases each). This CDR3 contains 15 residues. Germline V gene lookup returns CDR1 SGHTA and CDR2 FQGNSA. The V gene lost 4 bases and the J gene lost 7 bases, with 17 bases spanning the gap. The CDR3 loop reads CASSYDPRGDNEQFF. The CDR3, as DNA: TGTGCCAGCAGCTACGACCCGAGGGGGGATAATGAGCAGTTCTTC.